This T cell receptor (beta chain) derives from a study of identical twins (dated by TCRdb to about 2016). Some background on the complete study: TCR alpha and beta repertoires from monozygotic twins, unrelated adults of various ages and cord blood were deep-sequenced to test whether fetal clonotypes persist. To rule out contamination, replicate twin experiments were performed at different times with different library preparation protocols.

Sequences MDHEN (CDR1) and SYDVKM (CDR2) are obtained from the germline V gene. There are 15 amino acids in the CDR3, from cysteine to phenylalanine inclusive. Only the CDR3 DNA is retained, 45 bases long and in frame from the first base. Cut back by 7 bases and 3 bases, the V and J ends lie 18 bases apart. The method behind the library was 5' RACE. Reads for this sample came from an Illumina HiSeq 2000. Template switching added a universal primer binding site, and the final cDNA carried a unique molecular identifier that allowed TCR cDNA molecules to be counted accurately. Specific primers in the conserved constant-segment region were used to synthesize first-strand cDNA for the TCR alpha and beta chains. To control for contamination, every cDNA library carried two barcodes: a SMART-Mk sample barcode plus Illumina barcodes. Two successive PCR steps introduced TruSeq adapter sequences along with Illumina sample barcodes. Sequencing of the TCR alpha and beta cDNA libraries was done on the Illumina HiSeq platform using custom primers. In the authors' own workflow: MiGEC processed the raw reads to extract unique molecular identifiers, while MiXCR was used to determine the CDR3 positions. Recombination models were inferred per individual with the repgenHMM and IGoR tools using an EM algorithm. The analysis of shared clonotypes was done with the tcR package in R, with sharing normalized by the product of cloneset sizes. To study raw recombination free of thymic and clonal selection effects, out-of-frame nonproductive sequences were analyzed. TCRdb took the public reads, trimmed them with fastp at Q25, ran MiXCR for clone calling and kept in-frame beta chains. Rows matching on CDR3 protein sequence are summarized as one entry with the most common DNA and genes. The V and J calls were not made by the authors but by TCRdb's processing. The sample data list about 250,000 distinct CDR3 sequences, and approximately 6.8% of these were observed just once. The ten largest clones capture over 5% of the sample.

Only healthy Caucasian donors were included. The twin cohort comprised three pairs of female monozygotic twins, all aged roughly 18 to 30 years. Positive isolation kits from Invitrogen were used to isolate the CD4+ and CD8+ T cell populations. This clonotype was found many times. What antigen it recognizes has not been identified. Base qualities are missing; no much larger clone stands one base away. Paper-wide results and their limitations: Out-of-frame TCR alpha sequences shared between twins showed an excess of low generation-probability sequences compared with coincidental sharing between unrelated individuals. Because the same donors could not be followed over many years, the conclusions depended on cross-sectional statistical analysis. Invariant T cells such as MAIT and iNKT could partly confound zero-insertion analyses, although diverse VJ usage argued against such confounding for most clonotypes. Fewer insertions were carried by abundant cord blood beta clonotypes, a similar but weaker trend appeared in young adult naive repertoires, and no such trend appeared in memory repertoires. Out-of-frame TCR alpha sharing in monozygotic twins was systematically underestimated by recombination models, whereas sharing between unrelated individuals was in agreement with the recombination models. The excess sharing between twins in beta out-of-frame sequences was weaker because fewer shared sequences reduced the signal-to-noise ratio.

These data were also reused for a study on yellow fever vaccine responses in identical twins. The second study reports: According to the authors, in identical twins the way T cells responded to vaccination appeared partly convergent and partly personalized. Focusing on identical twins, the study followed the T cell clones that responded to the vaccine, and did so with precision.

This chain is built from TRBV28 and TRBJ1-1; the D gene assignment is ambiguous. The TCR sequence derives from a woman aged 18-29 years in good health. The material sequenced was CD8+ T cells sorted from blood. CDR3 loop: CASIKFPARDTEAFF. The DNA is as follows: TGTGCCAGCATAAAATTCCCCGCAAGGGACACTGAAGCTTTCTTT.